The 20 T cell receptor beta chains given below trace back to one sample, sequenced in a study of shared clonotypes between healthy human individuals (dated by TCRdb to 2020 to 2021). The library was obtained by the immunoSEQ multiplex PCR assay. TCRdb holds this immuneACCESS table with in-frame rearrangements only. Some clones are missing; in checked studies, unresolved V genes explain under half, and the rest has no known cause. This sample has more than 1.2 million clones in its table, and roughly 98.5% of those were observed once. Clones ranked in the top ten supply 0.3% to 0.45% of the sample. Material for sequencing was naive CD4+ T cells sorted from blood. The cell subset or site label on this specimen signifies: CD45RA+ positively selected. These receptors all stem from a man younger than 45 in good health.

The sample holds one count of this clone. The chain has TRBV6-4 and TRBJ2-2; perhaps TRBD2 as D (6 bases). Between the trimmed V and J ends, which lost 6 bases and 0 bases, there was a span of 14 bases. This CDR3 has 16 residues. CDR1 and CDR2 (germline): MRHNA, SNTAGT. The CDR3 here is CASSRAGLPNTGELFF. CDR3 in DNA: TGTGCCAGCAGCCGGGCGGGGCTGCCGAACACCGGGGAGCTGTTTTTT.

The chain couples TRBV18 to TRBJ1-2; maybe TRBD1 (6 bases). Germline assignment: CDR1 KGHSH and CDR2 LQKENI. This CDR3 spans 15 amino acids. The V and J ends lost 2 bases and 8 bases respectively, with 18 bases between them. The CDR3 loop is CASSPKHSGAGGYTF. Written as DNA, the CDR3 is TGTGCCAGCTCACCAAAGCACTCGGGGGCGGGCGGCTACACCTTC.

The chain links TRBV7-2 to TRBJ2-1, with 10 positions matching TRBD2. Looked up from germline, CDR1 is SGHTA and CDR2 is FQGNSA. J was trimmed by 6 bases and V by 10 bases; bases with no gene match: 15. The CDR3 has 16 residues. This CDR3 is CATTPNLAGAPNEQFF. Written as DNA, the CDR3 is TGTGCCACAACCCCAAATCTAGCGGGAGCTCCCAATGAGCAGTTCTTC. The whole variable domain, filled in from reference TRBV7-2 and TRBJ2-1, reads GAGVSQSPSNKVTEKGKDVELRCDPISGHTALYWYRQSLGQGLEFLIYFQGNSAPDKSGLPSDRFSAERTGGSVSTLTIQRTQQEDSAVYLCATTPNLAGAPNEQFFGPGTRLTVL.

The V and J genes are TRBV28 and TRBJ1-2; D possibly corresponds to TRBD1 (5 bases). The germline CDR1 and CDR2 sequences are MDHEN and SYDVKM. The CDR3 has 15 residues. The ends were cut back, 10 bases at V and 1 base at J, with 19 bases in the middle. CDR3 amino acids: CATGEGTGVNYGYTF. The DNA for the CDR3 is TGTGCCACTGGGGAGGGGACCGGGGTTAACTATGGCTACACCTTC.

V is TRBV11-2 and J is TRBJ1-1; 7 bases line up with TRBD1. With 3 bases clipped from V and 2 bases from J, the junction kept 6 bases outside the gene matches. CDR1 SGHAT and CDR2 FQNNGV come from the germline V gene. The CDR3 runs to 15 residues. The CDR3, as DNA: TGTGCCAGCAGCTTGCCCTCAGGGGGTAACACTGAAGCTTTCTTT. Translation: CASSLPSGGNTEAFF.

The gene calls are TRBV7-2 and TRBJ2-1, with TRBD1 matching 7 bases. Germline V gene sequence: CDR1 SGHTA, CDR2 FQGNSA. The CDR3 contains 13 residues. With V trimmed by 4 bases and J by 9 bases, 6 bases remained unmatched. CDR3 amino acids: CASSSPTGVEQFF. The DNA for the CDR3 is TGTGCCAGCAGCTCACCCACAGGGGTTGAGCAGTTCTTC. The variable domain in full, with the rest retrieved from reference TRBV7-2 and TRBJ2-1, is GAGVSQSPSNKVTEKGKDVELRCDPISGHTALYWYRQSLGQGLEFLIYFQGNSAPDKSGLPSDRFSAERTGGSVSTLTIQRTQQEDSAVYLCASSSPTGVEQFFGPGTRLTVL.

The chain recombines TRBV19 with TRBJ1-1, with D unclear. V was clipped by 8 bases and J by 1 base, with 11 bases between them. The CDR3 sequence is 13 residues long. CDR1 and CDR2 (germline): LNHDA, SQIVND (reference sequence). CDR3 nucleotides: TGTGCCAGTGGCTTGCGGGGGAACACTGAAGCTTTCTTT. Protein sequence: CASGLRGNTEAFF.

The V gene is TRBV28, the J gene TRBJ2-2, with 11 bases fitting TRBD2. Germline lookup yields CDR1 MDHEN and CDR2 SYDVKM. V lost 7 bases to trimming and J lost 3 bases; unmatched junction nucleotides: 4. The CDR3 extends over 15 amino acids. Here the CDR3 DNA reads TGTGCCAGCACCGTACTAGCGGGAGACACCGGGGAGCTGTTTTTT. Its protein is CASTVLAGDTGELFF.

J is TRBJ2-3 and V is TRBV6-1, with 9 bases lining up with TRBD2. The trim removed 4 bases at V and 4 bases at J, leaving 9 bases unmatched. This CDR3 has 16 amino acids. Germline CDR1 reads MNHNS; CDR2 reads SASEGT. The CDR3 DNA is TGTGCCAGCAGTGCCTTTGCGGGAGGGCCTCCAGATACGCAGTATTTT. Protein product: CASSAFAGGPPDTQYF.

The chain combines TRBV23-1 with TRBJ2-2, with 8 bases lining up with TRBD1. TRBV23-1 is sorted into the ORF group, with uncertain function. V shed 2 bases and J 1 base; nucleotides not matched to a gene: 6. This CDR3 contains 17 residues. DNA for the CDR3: TGCGCCAGCAGTCAACCGTGGGACAGGAAGAACACCGGGGAGCTGTTTTTT. It translates to CASSQPWDRKNTGELFF.

This chain joins TRBV6-6 and TRBJ2-7; D may be TRBD1 or TRBD2 (5 bases each). CDR1 MNHNY and CDR2 SVGAGI come from the germline V gene (reference sequence). Trimming pared 5 bases from V and 2 bases from J, leaving 13 bases between. This CDR3 has 14 residues. The CDR3 is CASSPGTATYEQYF. In DNA, the CDR3 is TGTGCCAGCAGTCCCGGGACCGCCACCTACGAGCAGTACTTC.

This rearrangement joins TRBV5-1 to TRBJ1-5; 8 bases are shared with TRBD1. This CDR3 contains 16 residues. V shed 0 bases and J 4 bases; nucleotides not matched to a gene: 6. Germline V lookup: CDR1 SGHRS, CDR2 YFSETQ. The CDR3 sequence: CASSLGFGDRNQPQHF. The CDR3 DNA reads as TGCGCCAGCAGCTTGGGTTTTGGGGACAGGAATCAGCCCCAGCATTTT.

The chain employs TRBV15 and TRBJ1-3; D unresolved. Germline V gives CDR1 LNHNV, CDR2 YYDKDF (reference sequence). Between the trimmed V and J ends, which lost 5 bases and 3 bases, there was a span of 14 bases. This CDR3 has 15 residues. The CDR3 nucleotides read TGTGCCACCAGCCCTAGTCGCCCGGTTGGAAACACCATATATTTT. This codes for CATSPSRPVGNTIYF. Supplemented by reference TRBV15 and TRBJ1-3, the full variable domain reads DAMVIQNPRYQVTQFGKPVTLSCSQTLNHNVMYWYQQKSSQAPKLLFHYYDKDFNNEADTPDNFQSRRPNTSFCFLDIRSPGLGDTAMYLCATSPSRPVGNTIYFGEGSWLTVV.

The chain employs TRBV18 and TRBJ1-4; 10 bases align to TRBD1. The V and J ends lost 3 bases and 6 bases, in that order; junction bases with no gene match: 4. This CDR3 comprises 15 residues. CDR1 and CDR2 from the germline V gene are KGHSH and LQKENI. CDR3 DNA sequence: TGTGCCAGCTCACCCTCCGGGACAGGGGATGAAAAACTGTTTTTT. It is translated as CASSPSGTGDEKLFF. Supplemented by reference TRBV18 and TRBJ1-4, the full variable domain reads NAGVMQNPRHLVRRRGQEARLRCSPMKGHSHVYWYRQLPEEGLKFMVYLQKENIIDESGMPKERFSAEFPKEGPSILRIQQVVRGDSAAYFCASSPSGTGDEKLFFGSGTQLSVL.

This clone was observed a single time. V gene TRBV2 combines with J gene TRBJ2-7, with 8 bases lining up with TRBD2. CDR1 and CDR2 (germline): SNHLY, FYNNEI. The CDR3 length is 14 residues. Unmatched junction bases numbered 6, after V lost 5 bases and J lost 3 bases. The CDR3 nucleotides are TGTGCCAGCAGTCGGACTAGCAGATACTACGAGCAGTACTTC. Amino acid sequence: CASSRTSRYYEQYF. Based on the CDR3 plus reference TRBV2 and TRBJ2-7, the full variable domain is EPEVTQTPSHQVTQMGQEVILRCVPISNHLYFYWYRQILGQKVEFLVSFYNNEISEKSEIFDDQFSVERPDGSNFTLKIRSTKLEDSAMYFCASSRTSRYYEQYFGPGTRLTVT.

The chain uses TRBV2 and TRBJ2-7, with TRBD1 matching over 9 bases. J lost 2 bases, V lost 10 bases, and 9 bases had no gene match. Germline V gene lookup returns CDR1 SNHLY and CDR2 FYNNEI. The CDR3 has 14 amino acids. CDR3 sequence reads: CAIRRGQGPYEQYF. CDR3 nucleotides: TGTGCCATCCGCCGGGGACAGGGACCCTACGAGCAGTACTTC.

This chain connects TRBV18 to TRBJ2-7, with 8 nucleotides matching TRBD1. Trimming removed 2 bases from V and 3 bases from J; junction bases left unmatched: 6. The CDR3 length is 15 residues. Germline CDR1 KGHSH, CDR2 LQKENI. CDR3 protein: CASSPRVGQGYEQYF. For the CDR3, the DNA is TGTGCCAGCTCACCAAGGGTTGGACAGGGCTACGAGCAGTACTTC.

The chain recombines TRBV2 with TRBJ2-7, with D uncertain. V lost 4 bases to trimming and J lost 2 bases, with 18 bases between them. The length of the CDR3 is 16 residues. Germline V gene sequence: CDR1 SNHLY, CDR2 FYNNEI. CDR3 nucleotides: TGTGCCAGCAGTGTGGGTAGGATCCCTGCGCCCTACGAGCAGTACTTC. Translated, it gives CASSVGRIPAPYEQYF. The complete variable domain, with remaining parts taken from reference TRBV2 and TRBJ2-7, reads EPEVTQTPSHQVTQMGQEVILRCVPISNHLYFYWYRQILGQKVEFLVSFYNNEISEKSEIFDDQFSVERPDGSNFTLKIRSTKLEDSAMYFCASSVGRIPAPYEQYFGPGTRLTVT.

CDR3 loop: CASSPPGTGVSYEQYF. Written as DNA, the CDR3 is TGTGCCAGCTCACCACCCGGGACTGGGGTTTCCTACGAGCAGTACTTC. This chain uses TRBV18 with TRBJ2-7, with a tentative D call TRBD2 (6 bases). Germline loops: CDR1 KGHSH, CDR2 LQKENI. The CDR3 covers 16 residues. V gave up 0 bases and J gave up 1 base, with 13 bases separating them.

The CDR3 bases are TGTGCCAGCAGCCAAAGCGGCAATGAGCAGTTCTTC. Protein: CASSQSGNEQFF. The chain recombines TRBV7-3 with TRBJ2-1; D perhaps matches TRBD2 (5 bases). There are 12 residues in the CDR3. Trimming removed 5 bases from V and 6 bases from J, with 8 bases in between. Germline V gene data show CDR1 as SGHTA and CDR2 as FQGTGA. Based on the CDR3 plus reference TRBV7-3 and TRBJ2-1, the full variable domain is GAGVSQTPSNKVTEKGKYVELRCDPISGHTALYWYRQSLGQGPEFLIYFQGTGAADDSGLPNDRFFAVRPEGSVSTLKIQRTERGDSAVYLCASSQSGNEQFFGPGTRLTVL.